These 32 T cell receptor beta chains came from one sample sequenced in a study of cytomegalovirus exposure and HLA in healthy donors. Sequencing used immunoSEQ multiplex PCR; TCRdb keeps in-frame clones, though not all of them. This sample has some 74,000 clones, with over 85% found just once. Material: PBMCs. Every receptor here comes from a young woman in good health and CMV-seronegative.

The V gene is TRBV9, the J gene TRBJ2-3; the match to TRBD2 covers 8 bases. Trimming cost V 4 bases and J 2 bases; bases outside gene matches: 9. This CDR3 has 16 amino acids. The germline V gene has CDR1 SGDLS and CDR2 YYNGEE. The CDR3 DNA is TGTGCCAGCAGCCCGGCTGGCGGGGGGCCCACAGATACGCAGTATTTT. This sequence encodes CASSPAGGGPTDTQYF.

This clone was detected a few times. The chain has TRBV28 and TRBJ1-5, with a possible D match to TRBD1 (6 bases). V was trimmed by 8 bases and J by 4 bases, leaving 15 bases between them. This CDR3 comprises 14 residues. Germline CDR1 is MDHEN and CDR2 is SYDVKM. The CDR3 sequence is CASHYLGTNQPQHF. DNA for the CDR3: TGTGCCAGCCATTACCTGGGGACAAATCAGCCCCAGCATTTT.

The J gene is TRBJ2-7, the V gene TRBV2; D is perhaps TRBD2 (7 bases). The germline V gene encodes CDR1 SNHLY and CDR2 FYNNEI. The CDR3 runs 14 residues. The ends were cut back, 4 bases at V and 6 bases at J, with 16 bases in the middle. CDR3 amino acids: CASSAWRGPSEQYF. CDR3 DNA sequence: TGTGCCAGCAGTGCATGGCGGGGGCCATCCGAGCAGTACTTC.

This chain connects TRBV19 to TRBJ2-3, with 12 bases that match TRBD2. Germline values: CDR1 LNHDA, CDR2 SQIVND (reference sequence). The CDR3 extends over 16 amino acids. The V and J ends lost 3 bases and 2 bases, in that order; junction bases with no gene match: 3. In nucleotides, the CDR3 is TGTGCCAGTAGTATTCTAGCGGGAGGGACCACAGATACGCAGTATTTT. Amino acid sequence: CASSILAGGTTDTQYF.

The chain is built from TRBV18 and TRBJ2-3; 12 bases are a match to TRBD2. This CDR3 has 15 amino acids. CDR1 and CDR2 from the germline V gene are KGHSH and LQKENI. The ends lost 3 bases at V and 3 bases at J; junction bases unmatched: 1. The CDR3 nucleotides read TGTGCCAGCTCACCGACTAGCGGGAGAACAGATACGCAGTATTTT. It encodes CASSPTSGRTDTQYF.

This clone was detected only once. The gene calls are TRBV7-3 and TRBJ2-1; a possible D gene is TRBD2 (5 bases). The germline CDR1 and CDR2 sequences are SGHTA and FQGTGA. V was cut by 5 bases and J by 7 bases, with 15 bases left in between. The length of the CDR3 is 14 residues. Here the CDR3 reads CASSLSLDANEQFF. In DNA form, the CDR3 reads TGTGCCAGCAGCCTCTCACTAGATGCGAATGAGCAGTTCTTC.

The genes are TRBV11-1 and TRBJ2-7, with 7 bases matching TRBD2. CDR3 length: 16 amino acids. Trimming took 4 bases from V and 0 from J; bases not matched to a gene: 9. CDR1 and CDR2 from the germline V gene are SGHAT and FQDESV (reference sequence). CDR3 sequence reads: CASSWGGQGGSYEQYF. CDR3 DNA sequence: TGTGCCAGCAGCTGGGGAGGGCAGGGAGGCTCCTACGAGCAGTACTTC. The full variable domain, in which reference TRBV11-1 and TRBJ2-7 provide the parts outside the CDR3, is EAEVAQSPRYKITEKSQAVAFWCDPISGHATLYWYRQILGQGPELLVQFQDESVVDDSQLPKDRFSAERLKGVDSTLKIQPAELGDSAMYLCASSWGGQGGSYEQYFGPGTRLTVT.

The V gene is TRBV27, the J gene TRBJ2-7; 9 bases are shared with TRBD1. Germline assignment: CDR1 MNHEY and CDR2 SMNVEV (reference sequence). This CDR3 spans 14 amino acids. The J segment lost 2 bases and the V segment lost 6 bases, leaving 5 bases of the junction unmatched. Written as DNA, the CDR3 is TGTGCCAGCAGAGTGACAGGGGGTCCCTACGAGCAGTACTTC. Its translation is CASRVTGGPYEQYF.

The chain carries TRBV5-1 and TRBJ2-1; 10 positions agree with TRBD1. Trimming at V came to 1 base and at J to 7 bases, leaving 5 bases not matched to a gene. Germline V gene data show CDR1 as SGHRS and CDR2 as YFSETQ. The CDR3 has 15 amino acids. The CDR3 region is CASSLPGTGVNEQFF. Written as DNA, the CDR3 is TGCGCCAGCAGCTTGCCGGGGACAGGGGTTAATGAGCAGTTCTTC.

In its sample, this clone was seen once. The J gene is TRBJ2-1, the V gene TRBV5-4, with 7 bases lining up with TRBD1. Germline V gene data show CDR1 as SGHNT and CDR2 as YYREEE (reference sequence). V shed 4 bases, J shed 6 bases, and the junction held 10 bases outside the gene matches. The CDR3 loop spans 15 amino acids. CDR3 in DNA: TGTGCCAGCAGCGACGACAGGGCCCGATTCAATGAGCAGTTCTTC. Translation: CASSDDRARFNEQFF.

The chain has TRBV7-6 and TRBJ1-4, with 8 bases fitting TRBD1. Germline lookup yields CDR1 SGHVS and CDR2 FNYEAQ. V dropped 4 bases and J dropped 2; count of bases not matched to a gene: 6. CDR3 size: 16 residues. The CDR3 region is CASSYGQGMTNEKLFF. CDR3 DNA: TGTGCCAGCAGCTACGGACAGGGTATGACTAATGAAAAACTGTTTTTT.

This chain connects TRBV7-9 to TRBJ2-7; TRBD2 aligns across 8 bases. Germline CDR1 reads SEHNR; CDR2 reads FQNEAQ (reference sequence). The CDR3 has 17 amino acids. V trimming: 0 bases; J trimming: 4 bases; junction bases outside the gene matches: 11. This chain's CDR3 is CASSLAALTSGLYEQYF. As DNA, the CDR3 is TGTGCCAGCAGCTTAGCGGCGCTCACTAGCGGATTATACGAGCAGTACTTC.

The CDR3 bases are TGTGCCAGCTCACCAGTATACACCGGGGAGCTGTTTTTT. Its protein is CASSPVYTGELFF. V gene TRBV18 combines with J gene TRBJ2-2, with D unresolved. The germline V gene has CDR1 KGHSH and CDR2 LQKENI. The CDR3 loop spans 13 amino acids. Trimming removed 2 bases from V and 3 bases from J, with 4 bases in between.

This clone was recorded once. The V call is TRBV6-1, the J call TRBJ2-1, with D possibly matching TRBD1 (5 bases). CDR1 is MNHNS and CDR2 is SASEGT in the germline V gene. V was pared by 4 bases and J by 4 bases, with 14 bases between. CDR3 size: 15 residues. The CDR3 bases are TGTGCCAGCAGTGTATCCAGGGAAAATTACAATGAGCAGTTCTTC. Protein: CASSVSRENYNEQFF.

The V call is TRBV5-1, the J call TRBJ2-1, with 9 bases identical to TRBD2. The V segment lost 0 bases and the J segment 8 bases; nucleotides outside the gene matches: 12. CDR3 length equals 17 residues. CDR1 and CDR2 from the germline V gene are SGHRS and YFSETQ. In nucleotides, the CDR3 is TGCGCCAGCAGCTTGGAATCGAGGGGACTAGCTGGCGATGAGCAGTTCTTC. As protein: CASSLESRGLAGDEQFF. Looking up the rest from reference TRBV5-1 and TRBJ2-1 gives the full variable domain: KAGVTQTPRYLIKTRGQQVTLSCSPISGHRSVSWYQQTPGQGLQFLFEYFSETQRNKGNFPGRFSGRQFSNSRSEMNVSTLELGDSALYLCASSLESRGLAGDEQFFGPGTRLTVL.

CDR3 sequence: CSVQREATYEQYF. The CDR3 bases are TGCAGCGTTCAGCGAGAGGCCACCTACGAGCAGTACTTC. The rearrangement links TRBV29-1 to TRBJ2-7; D gene uncertain. Looked up from germline, CDR1 is SQVTM and CDR2 is ANQGSEA. V was trimmed by 5 bases and J by 2 bases, leaving 13 bases between them. This CDR3 contains 13 residues.

This rearrangement joins TRBV30 to TRBJ1-1; a weak D match, TRBD1 (5 bases). Trimming took off 0 bases at V and 4 bases at J, with 9 bases between the two ends. The CDR3 runs 13 residues. Germline lookup yields CDR1 GTSNPN and CDR2 SVGIG (reference sequence). The CDR3 region is CAWSVSDSTEAFF. The DNA of the CDR3 is TGTGCCTGGAGTGTATCCGACAGCACTGAAGCTTTCTTT.

The chain combines TRBV28 with TRBJ1-1; a possible D gene is TRBD1 (6 bases). There are 15 residues in the CDR3. Germline V gene data show CDR1 as MDHEN and CDR2 as SYDVKM. Trimming took 7 bases from V and 0 from J, leaving 15 bases between them. The CDR3 spells CASIIGQSMNTEAFF. The CDR3 nucleotides read TGTGCCAGCATCATAGGACAGTCTATGAACACTGAAGCTTTCTTT.

V usage is TRBV7-9 and J usage is TRBJ2-5, with D possibly being TRBD1 (5 bases). With 5 bases removed from V and 7 bases from J, the gap between germline ends came to 20 bases. The germline CDR1 and CDR2 sequences are SEHNR and FQNEAQ (reference sequence). CDR3 length: 15 amino acids. In nucleotides, the CDR3 is TGTGCCAGCAGCGCCCCACCCAGGTCCCAGGGGACCCAGTACTTC. Translating it yields CASSAPPRSQGTQYF.

The chain carries TRBV9 and TRBJ1-4; 9 positions agree with TRBD1. CDR1 is SGDLS and CDR2 is YYNGEE in the germline V gene. This CDR3 comprises 14 residues. Losses at the gene ends were 4 bases for V and 8 bases for J; bases not matched to a gene: 6. The CDR3 loop reads CASSPRTGVEKLFF. The CDR3 bases are TGTGCCAGCAGCCCCAGGACAGGGGTGGAAAAACTGTTTTTT. The full variable domain, rest sourced from reference TRBV9 and TRBJ1-4, is DSGVTQTPKHLITATGQRVTLRCSPRSGDLSVYWYQQSLDQGLQFLIQYYNGEERAKGNILERFSAQQFPDLHSELNLSSLELGDSALYFCASSPRTGVEKLFFGSGTQLSVL.

The J gene is TRBJ2-7, the V gene TRBV6-5; TRBD1 aligns across 11 bases. V lost 7 bases to trimming and J lost 2 bases; unmatched junction nucleotides: 4. The CDR3 loop spans 14 amino acids. Per germline, CDR1 MNHEY and CDR2 SVGAGI. The chain's CDR3 is CASTDRGLTYEQYF. The DNA for the CDR3 is TGTGCCAGCACGGACAGGGGGCTCACCTACGAGCAGTACTTC.

V usage is TRBV5-1 and J usage is TRBJ1-2; 9 bases line up with TRBD1. The V gene end was trimmed by 3 bases and the J gene end by 0 bases; junction bases not matched to a gene: 6. Per the germline V gene, CDR1 is SGHRS and CDR2 is YFSETQ. This CDR3 is built from 16 residues. The CDR3 region has the DNA TGCGCCAGCAGCTCCGGGACAGGGCTTACTAACTATGGCTACACCTTC. Its translation is CASSSGTGLTNYGYTF.

This clone was counted once. V is TRBV7-9 and J is TRBJ1-6; D gene unclear. Germline V gene sequence: CDR1 SEHNR, CDR2 FQNEAQ (reference sequence). This CDR3 region has 15 residues. Deletions cut 1 base from V and 0 bases from J, with 4 bases between. CDR3: CASSLDSSYNSPLHF. The CDR3 DNA reads TGTGCCAGCAGCTTAGACAGCTCCTATAATTCACCCCTCCACTTT.

This clone was detected only a few times. The J gene is TRBJ2-7, the V gene TRBV4-2; D might be TRBD1 (5 bases). Between the trimmed V and J ends, which lost 3 bases and 5 bases, there was a span of 17 bases. Germline CDR1 LGHNA, CDR2 YNFKEQ. This CDR3 has 15 amino acids. The CDR3 region is CASSQVYERGNEQYF. CDR3 coding DNA: TGTGCCAGCAGCCAGGTTTATGAAAGGGGAAACGAGCAGTACTTC.

The genes are TRBV28 and TRBJ1-2; 11 bases are shared with TRBD1. CDR1 and CDR2 (germline): MDHEN, SYDVKM. The CDR3 is 15 residues long. After removal of 5 bases from V and 8 bases from J, the junction contained 10 bases not matched to a gene. For the CDR3, the DNA is TGTGCCAGCAGTCTATCGGGACAGGGGGTGGAGGGCTACACCTTC. Encoded protein: CASSLSGQGVEGYTF.

The gene calls are TRBV7-2 and TRBJ1-5, with a weak D call TRBD1 (5 bases). The CDR3 runs to 13 residues. Trimming shortened V by 8 bases and J by 5 bases, and 13 bases separated the two germline ends. Germline-derived CDR1 and CDR2 are SGHTA and FQGNSA. CDR3 region: CASDWGGHQPQHF. The DNA of the CDR3 is TGTGCCAGCGACTGGGGGGGACATCAGCCCCAGCATTTT.

The chain employs TRBV27 and TRBJ1-5, with D perhaps matching TRBD1 (5 bases). The length of the CDR3 is 15 residues. V was cut by 0 bases and J by 6 bases, with 12 bases left in between. In germline, CDR1 is MNHEY, CDR2 SMNVEV (reference sequence). As DNA, the CDR3 is TGTGCCAGCAGTTTATCAGCGGGGGGAAGTCAGCCCCAGCATTTT. Translating it yields CASSLSAGGSQPQHF.

Points on this clone: Germline and junction disagree at one end, which may indicate a read error. J is TRBJ2-3 and V is TRBV15; 7 nucleotides agree with TRBD2. CDR3 size: 15 residues. From germline, CDR1 is LNHNV and CDR2 YYDKDF (reference sequence). The CDR3 here is CASSGAGRSTDTQYF. For the CDR3, the DNA is TGTGCCAGCAGCGGGGCCGGGAGGTCCACAGATACGCAGTATTTT.

The V and J genes are TRBV4-1 and TRBJ1-3, with D hard to call. With 4 bases removed from V and 3 bases from J, the gap between germline ends came to 19 bases. The CDR3 has 17 residues. Germline CDR1 and CDR2: MGHRA and YSYEKL. For the CDR3, the DNA is TGCGCCAGCAGCCCCTTGGGTCAGACTACCTTTGGAAACACCATATATTTT. This translates into CASSPLGQTTFGNTIYF.

The chain is built from TRBV18 and TRBJ2-7; D may be TRBD1 (5 bases). This CDR3 is built from 14 residues. Germline V CDR1 and CDR2: KGHSH, LQKENI. Trimming pared 0 bases from V and 2 bases from J, leaving 8 bases between. CDR3 protein: CASSPPAQAYEQYF. CDR3 DNA: TGTGCCAGCTCACCACCGGCACAGGCCTACGAGCAGTACTTC. Filled out from reference TRBV18 and TRBJ2-7, the complete variable domain reads NAGVMQNPRHLVRRRGQEARLRCSPMKGHSHVYWYRQLPEEGLKFMVYLQKENIIDESGMPKERFSAEFPKEGPSILRIQQVVRGDSAAYFCASSPPAQAYEQYFGPGTRLTVT.

The rearrangement uses TRBV4-1 and TRBJ2-7, with D tentatively TRBD2 (6 bases). Germline V gene sequence: CDR1 MGHRA, CDR2 YSYEKL. This CDR3 comprises 15 residues. V lost 1 base to trimming and J lost 3 bases, with 13 bases between them. The CDR3 here is CASSQASPGLYEQYF. The CDR3 DNA follows: TGCGCCAGCAGCCAAGCCAGCCCGGGACTCTACGAGCAGTACTTC.

The rearrangement uses TRBV7-2 and TRBJ1-2; TRBD1 matches at 12 bases. Germline values: CDR1 SGHTA, CDR2 FQGNSA. Trimming took 5 bases from V and 7 from J; bases not matched to a gene: 14. The CDR3 spans 17 residues. DNA for the CDR3: TGTGCCAGCAGCATATCCCGGGACAGGGGGCTGTTTGGTGGCTACACCTTC. Its protein is CASSISRDRGLFGGYTF.